Sequencing of this TCR beta chain was carried out in a study of T cells in localized non-small cell lung cancer. Overall study findings and caveats: Because only a single region of the tumor was sequenced, heterogeneity remains possible. Longer overall survival associated with higher blood T cell density; shorter survival with higher adjacent-lung clonality. In uninvolved adjacent lung, T cell clonality reached its highest value, exceeding tumor.

CDR3 size: 14 residues. The V end was cut by 2 bases, the J end by 3 bases, with 11 bases between. Germline lookup yields CDR1 GTSNPN and CDR2 SVGIG (reference sequence). In this sample, this clone is large. Its antigen is undetermined. Adjacent lung samples, free of atypia, were obtained at least 2 cm from the tumor margin. Assay used: immunoSEQ multiplex PCR; TCRdb lists only in-frame clones, some missing. The sample includes under 2,500 clones, roughly a quarter of them seen just once. V and J are TRBV30 and TRBJ1-5; D ambiguous. This material consisted of normal lung tissue next to the tumor, taken before any cancer treatment. The clonotype was recovered from a male donor older than 55 with stage I lung adenocarcinoma. The CDR3 sequence: CAWSMGIDNQPQHF. In nucleotides, the CDR3 is TGTGCCTGGAGTATGGGAATTGACAATCAGCCCCAGCATTTT.